These 8 T cell receptor beta chains were sequenced from one sample in a study of T cells in Graves' hyperthyroidism and ophthalmopathy. RNA transcripts were the template for amplifying TCR beta CDR3 regions. HTBI primers were used for first-round RT-PCR of the TCR CDR3. TCRdb re-called the multiplex PCR reads through MiXCR, storing one row per CDR3 protein. Among some 420,000 distinct CDR3 sequences listed, roughly an eighth were seen once. Sequencing was carried out using blood. Every receptor here comes from a woman between 18 and 29 years old with Graves' hyperthyroidism.

This clonotype was seen more than once but under ten times. This chain connects TRBV12-3 or TRBV12-4 to TRBJ1-1; 9 bases line up with TRBD1. The length of the CDR3 is 15 residues. V trimming: 6 bases; J trimming: 5 bases; junction bases outside the gene matches: 10. CDR3 sequence reads: CASSLLDRGRTEAFF. The DNA of the CDR3 is TGTGCCAGCAGCCTCTTGGACAGGGGAAGGACTGAAGCTTTCTTT.

The sample holds a few counts of this clonotype. This chain links TRBV4-1 with TRBJ1-6; D not certain. The germline V gene encodes CDR1 MGHRA and CDR2 YSYEKL. The CDR3 is 16 residues long. With 0 bases removed from V and 8 bases from J, the gap between germline ends came to 14 bases. Here the CDR3 reads CASSQDRSWLDSPLHF. The DNA for the CDR3 is TGCGCCAGCAGCCAAGATCGGTCGTGGTTGGATTCACCCCTCCACTTT.

This clonotype was detected many times. The V gene is TRBV27, the J gene TRBJ2-7; no definite D call. The CDR3 contains 15 residues. Trimming removed 2 bases at V and 3 bases at J, with 14 bases between. Per germline, CDR1 MNHEY and CDR2 SMNVEV (reference sequence). CDR3 region: CASSLTRYESYEQYF. CDR3 sequence (DNA): TGTGCCAGCAGTTTAACCAGATACGAAAGCTACGAGCAGTACTTC.

This clonotype was detected many times. The V gene is TRBV27, the J gene TRBJ1-1; weak D call: TRBD1 (5 bases). Germline CDR1 is MNHEY and CDR2 is SMNVEV (reference sequence). The CDR3 is 21 amino acids. Trimming removed 5 bases from V and 3 bases from J, with 34 bases in between. The CDR3, as DNA: TGTGCCAGCAGTAGTACGAGTTTAACAGCTTGGGTTTTGGGACTAGACACTGAAGCTTTCTTT. It yields the protein CASSSTSLTAWVLGLDTEAFF.

This clonotype was counted many times. This chain links TRBV18 with TRBJ1-1; TRBD1 agrees at 7 bases. The CDR3 totals 16 residues. Germline V gene data show CDR1 as KGHSH and CDR2 as LQKENI. The junction had 12 bases not matched to a gene; V was cut back by 6 bases and J by 2 bases. CDR3 nucleotide sequence: TGTGCCAGCTCTTTGAATGTGAGGGGGCGCAACACTGAAGCTTTCTTT. Amino acid sequence: CASSLNVRGRNTEAFF. Filled out from reference TRBV18 and TRBJ1-1, the complete variable domain reads NAGVMQNPRHLVRRRGQEARLRCSPMKGHSHVYWYRQLPEEGLKFMVYLQKENIIDESGMPKERFSAEFPKEGPSILRIQQVVRGDSAAYFCASSLNVRGRNTEAFFGQGTRLTVV.

This clonotype was detected only a few times. This chain connects TRBV6-1 to TRBJ2-7; no definite D call. Germline V gene data show CDR1 as MNHNS and CDR2 as SASEGT. This CDR3 is 16 amino acids long. The V end was cut by 0 bases, the J end by 1 base, with 13 bases between. This CDR3 reads CASSEAVAGGSYEQYF. DNA for the CDR3: TGTGCCAGCAGTGAAGCTGTGGCAGGCGGATCCTACGAGCAGTACTTC.

In this sample, this clonotype turned up many times. The rearrangement joins TRBV3-1 to TRBJ1-5, with D unresolved. The germline V and J ends were trimmed by 7 bases and 5 bases, with 9 bases remaining between them. There are 12 residues in the CDR3. CDR1 and CDR2 from the germline V gene are LGHDT and YNNKEL (reference sequence). CDR3 nucleotide sequence: TGTGCCAGCACCGGACCTTATCAGCCCCAGCATTTT. It specifies CASTGPYQPQHF. The whole variable domain, filled in from reference TRBV3-1 and TRBJ1-5, reads DTAVSQTPKYLVTQMGNDKSIKCEQNLGHDTMYWYKQDSKKFLKIMFSYNNKELIINETVPNRFSPKSPDKAHLNLHINSLELGDSAVYFCASTGPYQPQHFGDGTRLSIL.

CDR3 bases: TGCAGTGCACTGAACAGACTAGCGGGAGGGTGGGAGCAGTACTTC. Translated: CSALNRLAGGWEQYF. This sequence joins TRBV20-1 and TRBJ2-7; TRBD2 matches at 14 bases. The germline CDR1 and CDR2 sequences are DFQATT and SNEGSKA (reference sequence). The CDR3 length is 15 residues. With 6 bases clipped from V and 7 bases from J, the junction kept 11 bases outside the gene matches.